The clone carrying this T cell receptor (beta chain) has just a few counts. Its target is unknown. This sample was taken from a study of T-cell reconstitution after alpha-beta-depleted transplantation in children. General study results and limits: Surviving recipient T cells and thymic progenitors accounted for the high day-60 TCRbeta diversity observed in some patients. The origin of alpha-beta T cells about two months after transplant was reportedly several hundred expanded graft clones. The authors attributed T-cell counts and diversity one year after transplant mostly to newly produced T cells.

Unique molecular identifiers featured in how the TCRbeta library was prepared. Via MiXCR, TCRdb re-called the PCR reads, giving one row per CDR3 protein. Of 330,000 or so distinct CDR3 sequences in the sample, 9.5% to 13% were seen once. This CDR3 spans 16 amino acids. Germline-derived CDR1 and CDR2 are MNHNS and SASEGT. Trimming at V came to 5 bases and at J to 12 bases, leaving 12 bases not matched to a gene. The rearrangement links TRBV6-1 to TRBJ2-1, with 14 bases identical to TRBD2. This sequence was found in a boy under two years old with acute myeloid leukemia, due to receive a stem cell transplant. Here the sequenced sample was PBMCs, taken before TCRalphabeta/CD19-depleted stem cell transplant. This CDR3 is CASSQSGTSGSGGQFF. CDR3 coding DNA: TGTGCCAGCAGTCAGTCCGGGACTAGCGGGAGTGGGGGGCAGTTCTTC.